The present T cell receptor (beta chain) was sequenced within a study of cytomegalovirus exposure and HLA in healthy donors (dated by TCRdb to about 2017). Some background on the complete study: In an earlier analysis of 450 to 750 of the donors, approximately 260 Gb of sequence data and 100 million or so unique TCR beta sequences from about 179 million T cells were reported. An early release that covered about 600 HLA-typed donors contained 250 to 350 gigabases of sequencing data and tens of millions of unique TCR sequences. Of the 350 to 400 genotyped donors, 65% to 90% fell in the genetic ancestry cluster associated with self-reported Caucasian donors. The study was designed to test whether signatures of past pathogen exposure could be identified by cataloging public T cell receptors. The study profiled the T cell repertoires of hundreds of subjects by immunosequencing and related them to cytomegalovirus serostatus. In addition to the first cohort of hundreds of subjects, a separate validation cohort of approximately 120 different subjects was used. High-throughput TCR immunosequencing, statistical association of individual TCRs with disease status, and machine learning were combined to predict cytomegalovirus infection status. A later analysis re-analyzed previously published TCR beta repertoires from hundreds of donors and added high-resolution HLA genotyping to study TCR occurrence patterns. Rather than using new phenotypic data, the later analysis identified candidate immune exposures from TCR beta sequences and from how often those sequences occurred across donors. In an earlier analysis of a few hundred of the donors, high-throughput TCR beta sequencing was used to judge whether each TCR beta V gene segment behaved as functional or pseudogenic. Alongside the repertoire data, information on donor age, sex, ethnicity and CMV serostatus was compiled. Genome-wide SNP genotypes for about three fifths of the roughly 670 donors were used in a later genetic analysis, which treated that subset as a discovery cohort. Every discovery cohort repertoire had been produced on one sequencing platform. HLA typing included class I and class II loci at four-digit resolution. The number of typed donors differed by locus: roughly 629-630 for A, B, C, DRB1 and DQB1; 522 for DQA1; approximately 600 for DPA1; and around 490 for DPB1. Roughly 5 DR-DQ haplotypes were treated as single units for association and clustering because of strong linkage in the cohort. Among approximately 370 genotyped donors of the cohort, an average of approximately 240,000 unique TCR beta nucleotide sequences was sequenced per donor, of which roughly 17% were non-productive. Beyond this particular receptor, the publication reports: The 87-base-pair reads could not distinguish some IMGT-functional V segments, including TRBV6-2 and TRBV6-3, so those segments were excluded. Compared with the approximately 670-donor mean, donors in an Asian-associated ancestry cluster had fewer N-insertions in productive TCRs, according to a later genetic analysis. A later analysis associated about 18,000 TCR beta sequences with specific HLA alleles at a false discovery rate of 0.05. The authors suggested that the approach could potentially be generalized to other disease states and immunological phenotypes. When HLA alleles, especially DR and DQ, strongly co-occurred, TCR associations were difficult to assign to individual alleles. Immune exposure information for the cohort was limited to CMV serostatus. Sequencing depth was assumed to be roughly uniform across donors in the presence/absence analyses, though that assumption may not hold. Cytomegalovirus status was reported to be diagnosed by the classifier with high specificity and sensitivity in both the original and validation cohorts. The cohort was sequenced for TCR beta chains only, and without alpha or paired-chain data the features that could be detected were limited. A later analysis found that HLA-associated TCR beta chains were more clonally expanded and had lower generation probabilities than equally common non-associated chains. Correlated functional status among segregating V segments might reflect linkage disequilibrium, but an unknown experimental factor could not be ruled out. According to a later analysis, most CMV-associated TCR beta chains appeared to be HLA-restricted, and the HLA associations seemed to be driven largely by CMV exposure. Most TCR sequences were seen in very few donors, while some public TCRs were found in many individuals. In vitro tests confirmed that a few of the cytomegalovirus-associated TCR beta chains recognize cytomegalovirus antigens. A total of 164 TCR beta chains were listed by the study as associated with cytomegalovirus. Because HLA typing was unavailable for some donors at each locus, only the typed subset was used in association tests. The sequencing pipeline was judged likely to have produced a cluster of highly shared sequence variants as a technical artifact. Several of the top co-occurrence clusters appeared to be linked to parvovirus B19, influenza, CMV and Epstein-Barr virus, according to a later analysis. Because counts were too low, roughly 18 rarely observed V segments, including chromosome 9 orphons, were left out of the earlier analysis of 587 of the donors. A further reported finding was that TCR beta sequences accurately predicted the HLA-A and HLA-B alleles for most subjects in the first cohort. According to a later analysis, TCR association rates differed among HLA loci, with DRB1 alleles showing the most associated TCRs and HLA-C alleles showing the fewest. In a later genetic analysis, a missense DCLRE1C variant was associated with V-gene and J-gene trimming of TCR beta chains, and the association was replicated in an independent cohort. In an earlier analysis of approximately 600 of the donors, most TCR beta V segments were observed in productive rearrangements about 87% or about 30% of the time, broadly matching IMGT annotations.

The CDR3 holds 15 amino acids from the cysteine to the phenylalanine. The kept DNA is CDR3 alone, 45 bases in frame from the first base. CDR1 and CDR2 (LGHNA, YNFKEQ) derive from the germline V gene. Ends trimmed: V by 5 bases, J by 4 bases; bases unmatched to a gene: 4. The library was made by the immunoSEQ multiplex PCR assay. The multiplex PCR relied on a mix of 60 forward primers for TCR Vbeta segments and 13 reverse primers for TCR Jbeta segments. A multiplex PCR assay on genomic DNA amplified the CDR3 region of rearranged TCR beta genes. Amplified TCR beta libraries were sequenced as 87-base-pair reads on the Illumina HiSeq System. The published analysis was carried out like this. A later analysis tallied around 87 million unique TCR beta chains across the 650 to 750 repertoires, and roughly 11 million of those chains were shared by two or more donors. Raw reads were error-corrected and collapsed into unique sequences by a nearest-neighbor algorithm in which closely related sequences were merged to remove PCR and sequencing errors. Alignment of CDR3 sequences to IMGT reference sequences was used to assign V, D and J gene segments. For a sequence to be retained, a match of at least six nucleotides to both a V gene segment and a J gene segment was required. A rearrangement was called productive if the CDR3 had no stop codons and remained in frame with V and J, and every other rearrangement was called non-productive. CDR3 was defined according to IMGT convention as the region running from the second conserved V-encoded cysteine to the conserved J-encoded phenylalanine. Sequences without an unambiguous match to a single V gene segment were excluded from the earlier analysis of over 500 of the donors. In an earlier analysis of a few hundred of the donors, V segments were called functional above 56.7% productive rearrangements and were called segregating when the between-donor standard deviation exceeded 5%. A statistical classification framework was built for diagnosing cytomegalovirus status from the catalog of TCR beta chain sequences. In a later analysis, TCR nucleotide sequences were compared against IMGT/GENE-DB human TR gene sequences so that V and J genes could be assigned. A later analysis assigned CDR3 sequences and most-parsimonious VDJ recombination scenarios with the TCRdist pipeline. In a later analysis, each TCR beta chain was defined by its CDR3 amino acid sequence together with its V-gene family, and reads without a unique V-gene family were excluded. To address suspected cross-contamination and a sequencing artifact, a later analysis removed approximately 600 highly shared, low-generation-probability nucleotide sequences. In a later analysis, a clonal expansion index was calculated for each public chain from normalized within-repertoire ranks of inferred template counts. Generation probabilities in a later analysis came from a VDJ recombination model fitted to out-of-frame rearrangements, and those results were checked against IGoR. In a later analysis, TCR-TCR, TCR-HLA and TCR-CMV co-occurrence was scored with hypergeometric tests, and a repertoire-size bias correction was applied to TCR pairs. To estimate false discovery rates, a later analysis permuted the HLA or CMV assignments 20 times. A later analysis grouped co-occurring TCRs with DBSCAN, adding TCRdist sequence similarity when clustering within HLA-allele-positive subsets. Co-occurrence clustering excluded repertoires with fewer than 30,000 or more than 120,000 public chains, plus five with anomalous nucleotide sharing. TCRdb limited this immuneACCESS table to in-frame rearrangements with V and J called. A share of clones is missing; checked studies link under half to unresolved V genes, and the rest is unexplained. The D gene and trimming were derived from the DNA, and the V and J assignments and clone size from that table. This sample gives about 180,000 clones in total; around 80% of them show up just once. The ten biggest clones cover around 1.5% of the sample.

In total, 666 healthy bone marrow donors made up the cohort. All cohort members were sampled while nominally healthy, although unrecorded immune exposures were likely present. The donor was CMV seronegative and belonged to the group of over 350 seronegative cohort members. Every donor gave a peripheral blood sample, and the peripheral blood mononuclear cells from that sample were used for TCR beta sequencing. Genomic DNA extraction from the blood cell samples was performed with the Qiagen DNeasy Blood Extraction Kit. In its sample, this clone was seen many times. No cognate antigen has been identified for it. Base qualities are not provided; no much larger clone lies one nucleotide away.

The receptor chain draws on TRBV4-2 and TRBJ2-2, with 10 bases matching TRBD1. Sequenced: PBMCs. The sequence was obtained from a man younger than 35 in good health and CMV-seronegative. Read as DNA, the sequence is TGTGCCAGCAGCGTGGGACAGGGGAGCACCGGGGAGCTGTTTTTT. This is translated as CASSVGQGSTGELFF.